One and the same sample provided the 13 T cell receptor beta chains below, sequenced in a study of blood T cell repertoires in COVID-19. Using immunoSEQ multiplex PCR, the repertoire was profiled, and TCRdb retains in-frame clones only, with some absent. The repertoire holds tens of thousands of clones, with about 90% as singletons. Sequencing input: peripheral blood. Receptor source: a man aged 50-60 years with COVID-19, enrolled during active disease.

CDR3 coding DNA: TGTGCCTGGAGTACCCCGCGGGGACCAACTAATGAAAAACTGTTTTTT. Encoded protein: CAWSTPRGPTNEKLFF. The chain joins TRBV30 to TRBJ1-4, with TRBD1 as a possible D gene (5 bases). Germline-derived CDR1 and CDR2 are GTSNPN and SVGIG (reference sequence). The V end lost 2 bases, the J end lost 0 bases, and 13 bases lay between the germline ends. CDR3 size: 16 residues.

This chain uses TRBV29-1 with TRBJ1-2; TRBD1 might be the D (6 bases). Per germline, CDR1 SQVTM and CDR2 ANQGSEA. The CDR3 sequence is 16 residues long. Between the trimmed V and J ends, which lost 7 bases and 3 bases, there was a span of 24 bases. This CDR3 is CSALPGNNRDDYGYTF. Here the CDR3 DNA reads TGCAGCGCCCTACCTGGCAATAACAGGGACGACTATGGCTACACCTTC.

This chain uses TRBV30 with TRBJ1-1, with D tentatively TRBD1 (5 bases). Germline V gene lookup returns CDR1 GTSNPN and CDR2 SVGIG (reference sequence). This CDR3 comprises 15 residues. The V end was cut by 1 base, the J end by 0 bases, with 12 bases between. The CDR3 here is CAWSAKGLVNTEAFF. DNA for the CDR3: TGTGCCTGGAGTGCCAAGGGGCTTGTGAACACTGAAGCTTTCTTT.

This chain joins TRBV7-8 and TRBJ2-7; tentatively, D is TRBD2 (6 bases). V was trimmed by 3 bases and J by 5 bases, leaving 20 bases between them. The CDR3 runs to 16 residues. Looked up from germline, CDR1 is SGHVS and CDR2 is FQNEAQ. DNA of the CDR3: TGTGCCAGCAGCTTTTATCGGCACACTAGGGAGGACGAGCAGTACTTC. Translating it yields CASSFYRHTREDEQYF.

The chain couples TRBV5-1 to TRBJ2-2; 8 nucleotides align to TRBD2. From germline, CDR1 is SGHRS and CDR2 YFSETQ. Trimming cost V 3 bases and J 9 bases; bases outside gene matches: 10. The length of the CDR3 is 15 residues. The CDR3 nucleotides read TGCGCCAGCAGCTGGCAGCGGGAGTCTAGTCGGGAGCTGTTTTTT. It yields the protein CASSWQRESSRELFF.

As DNA, the CDR3 is TGCGCCAGCAGCTTGGACAGGGACGAGCAGTACTTC. Its translation is CASSLDRDEQYF. The rearrangement links TRBV5-1 to TRBJ2-7, with a tentative D call TRBD1 (6 bases). The germline CDR1 and CDR2 sequences are SGHRS and YFSETQ. Trimming took off 0 bases at V and 5 bases at J, with 6 bases between the two ends. The CDR3 is 12 residues long.

The rearrangement links TRBV19 to TRBJ1-1; D possibly corresponds to TRBD1 (5 bases). CDR3 length equals 13 residues. CDR1 is LNHDA, CDR2 SQIVND, per germline (reference sequence). The V end was cut by 5 bases, the J end by 4 bases, with 11 bases between. CDR3 nucleotide sequence: TGTGCCAGTAGTGTCAGGGATCTCACTGAAGCTTTCTTT. Its translation is CASSVRDLTEAFF.

The rearrangement joins TRBV5-1 to TRBJ2-7, with TRBD2 identical over 7 bases. The junction had 4 bases not matched to a gene; V was cut back by 3 bases and J by 1 base. CDR1 is SGHRS and CDR2 is YFSETQ in the germline V gene. The CDR3 loop spans 14 amino acids. This CDR3 reads CASSWGGLSYEQYF. The DNA for the CDR3 is TGCGCCAGCAGCTGGGGGGGACTGTCCTACGAGCAGTACTTC. Together with reference TRBV5-1 and TRBJ2-7, the CDR3 gives the full variable domain: KAGVTQTPRYLIKTRGQQVTLSCSPISGHRSVSWYQQTPGQGLQFLFEYFSETQRNKGNFPGRFSGRQFSNSRSEMNVSTLELGDSALYLCASSWGGLSYEQYFGPGTRLTVT.

The chain carries TRBV6-6 and TRBJ1-2; D unresolved. Germline assignment: CDR1 MNHNY and CDR2 SVGAGI (reference sequence). Trimming removed 2 bases from V and 4 bases from J, with 8 bases in between. The CDR3 has 13 residues. The CDR3 sequence: CASSYARIYGYTF. DNA of the CDR3: TGTGCCAGCAGTTACGCCAGGATCTATGGCTACACCTTC.

The chain combines TRBV11-2 with TRBJ2-3; D is possibly TRBD2 (6 bases). V was clipped by 6 bases and J by 0 bases, with 10 bases between them. The CDR3 spans 14 residues. Germline V gene data show CDR1 as SGHAT and CDR2 as FQNNGV. CDR3 sequence reads: CASRPTSSTDTQYF. In DNA, the CDR3 is TGTGCCAGCAGGCCTACTAGCAGCACAGATACGCAGTATTTT.

This sequence joins TRBV27 and TRBJ1-1, with TRBD1 as a possible D gene (5 bases). CDR3 length: 16 amino acids. The germline gives CDR1 MNHEY, CDR2 SMNVEV (reference sequence). V lost 5 bases and J 1 base, leaving 17 bases between the germline ends. In nucleotides, the CDR3 is TGTGCCAGCAGTGTTGGACGGGGGGTCCCGAACACTGAAGCTTTCTTT. Protein: CASSVGRGVPNTEAFF.

The CDR3 sequence: CASSIYSGGIETQYF. In DNA form, the CDR3 reads TGTGCCAGTAGTATTTATTCTGGCGGGATAGAGACCCAGTACTTC. The chain combines TRBV19 with TRBJ2-5, with TRBD2 as a possible D gene (6 bases). V lost 3 bases, J lost 4 bases, and 15 bases lay in between. The CDR3 is 15 residues long. CDR1 is LNHDA and CDR2 is SQIVND in the germline V gene (reference sequence).

V gene TRBV24-1 combines with J gene TRBJ2-2, with D unresolved. Trimming shortened V by 3 bases and J by 7 bases, and 14 bases separated the two germline ends. The CDR3 runs 15 residues. Germline loops: CDR1 KGHDR, CDR2 SFDVKD. CDR3 sequence: CATSDPAHGDGELFF. For the CDR3, the DNA is TGTGCCACCAGTGATCCCGCCCATGGAGACGGGGAGCTGTTTTTT.